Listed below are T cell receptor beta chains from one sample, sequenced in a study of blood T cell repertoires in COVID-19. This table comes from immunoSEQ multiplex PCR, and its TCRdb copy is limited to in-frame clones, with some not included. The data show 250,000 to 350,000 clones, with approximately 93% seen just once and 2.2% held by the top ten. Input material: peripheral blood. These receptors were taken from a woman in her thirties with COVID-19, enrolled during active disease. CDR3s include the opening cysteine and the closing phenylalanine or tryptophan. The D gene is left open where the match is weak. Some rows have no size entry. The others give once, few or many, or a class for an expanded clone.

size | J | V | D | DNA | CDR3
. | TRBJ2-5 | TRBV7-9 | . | TGTGCCAGCAGCCAGACAGGGGAGGGAGAGACCCAGTACTTC | CASSQTGEGETQYF
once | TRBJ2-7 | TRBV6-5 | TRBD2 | TGTGCCACCTCTGGACTAGCGGGATACGAGCAGTACTTC | CATSGLAGYEQYF
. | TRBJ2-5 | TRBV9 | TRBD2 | TGTGCCAGCAGCGTAGCGGACAGGTCTAGGGCGGGAGGGTACCAAGAGACCCAGTACTTC | CASSVADRSRAGGYQETQYF
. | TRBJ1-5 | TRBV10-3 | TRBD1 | TGTGCCATCAGCGGGACAGCCTCTAAGGATAGCAATCAGCCCCAGCATTTT | CAISGTASKDSNQPQHF
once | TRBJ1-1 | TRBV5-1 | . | TGCGCCAGCAGCTTGGAAACTCCAAAAGCTTTCTTT | CASSLETPKAFF
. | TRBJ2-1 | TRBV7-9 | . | TGTGCCAGCAGCCCCGTCCTACAGGGAAATGAGCAGTTCTTC | CASSPVLQGNEQFF
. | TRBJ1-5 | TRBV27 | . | TGTGCCAGCAGGCCTTATGAGCGCGGCTCCAATCAGCCCCAGCATTTT | CASRPYERGSNQPQHF
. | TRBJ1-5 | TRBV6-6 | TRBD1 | TGTGCCACCTCAACAGGGGTCAATCAGCCCCAGCATTTT | CATSTGVNQPQHF
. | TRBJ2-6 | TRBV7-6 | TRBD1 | TGTGCCAGCAGCTCGACAGGGGCTGGGGCCAACGTCCTGACTTTC | CASSSTGAGANVLTF
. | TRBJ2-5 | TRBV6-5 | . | TGTGCCAGCAGTTACCACGGGATGGAGACCCAGTACTTC | CASSYHGMETQYF
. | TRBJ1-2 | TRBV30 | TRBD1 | TGTGCCTGGAGTGTTGTGGCAGGGGGTGTCTATGGCTACACCTTC | CAWSVVAGGVYGYTF
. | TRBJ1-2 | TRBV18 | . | TGTGCCAGCTCACCAGCGGGGCAGGATGGCTACACCTTC | CASSPAGQDGYTF
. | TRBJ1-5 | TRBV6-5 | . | TGTGCCAGCAGTTACGGGCAGGAAAATCAGCCCCAGCATTTT | CASSYGQENQPQHF
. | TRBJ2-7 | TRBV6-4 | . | TGTGCCAGCAGTACTCCGAGGACAGCCGACTACGAGCAGTACTTC | CASSTPRTADYEQYF
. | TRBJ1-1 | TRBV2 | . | TGTGCCAGCAGCCCGACGCTACAGGGAACGTACACTGAAGCTTTCTTT | CASSPTLQGTYTEAFF
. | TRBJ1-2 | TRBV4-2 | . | TGTGCCAGCAGCCAAGTTCGGAGAGGGGGGGAGTCCTATGGCTACACCTTC | CASSQVRRGGESYGYTF
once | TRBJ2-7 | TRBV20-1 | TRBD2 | TGCAGTGCTAGTGATAGCGGGACCTCCTACGAGCAGTACTTC | CSASDSGTSYEQYF
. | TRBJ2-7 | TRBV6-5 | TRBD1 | TGTGCCAGCAGGCGGGGACAGGGAACCTACGAGCAGTACTTC | CASRRGQGTYEQYF
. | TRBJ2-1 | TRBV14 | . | TGTGCCAGCAGCTCCGCAACGGAGGTATACAATGAGCAGTTCTTC | CASSSATEVYNEQFF
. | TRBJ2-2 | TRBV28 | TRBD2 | TGTGCCAGCAGTCGTACTAGCGGGATCAACACCGGGGAGCTGTTTTTT | CASSRTSGINTGELFF
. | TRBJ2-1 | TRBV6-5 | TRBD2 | TGTGCCAGCAGAGATAGCGGGATAGCCTACAATGAGCAGTTCTTC | CASRDSGIAYNEQFF
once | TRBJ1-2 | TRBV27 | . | TGTGCCAGCAGTCCGACACAGGACCTCAGGGGCCAATTATATGGCTACACCTTC | CASSPTQDLRGQLYGYTF
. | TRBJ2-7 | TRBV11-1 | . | TGTGCCAGCAGCTTCTTCCCCGGGACAAACTACGAGCAGTACTTC | CASSFFPGTNYEQYF
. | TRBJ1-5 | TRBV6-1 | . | TGTGCCAGCAGTGAAACGACAGGCAATCAGCCCCAGCATTTT | CASSETTGNQPQHF
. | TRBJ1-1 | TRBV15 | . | TGTGCCACCAGCAGGACCGGCCCCCAGGGGGCTTTCTTT | CATSRTGPQGAFF
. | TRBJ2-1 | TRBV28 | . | TGTGCCAGCAGTTTTCAACTGAGCTCCTACAATGAGCAGTTCTTC | CASSFQLSSYNEQFF
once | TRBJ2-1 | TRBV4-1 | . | TGCGCCAGCAGCCAGAGGGACCCACCGTCGGGGGTCTACAATGAGCCGTTCTTC | CASSQRDPPSGVYNEPFF
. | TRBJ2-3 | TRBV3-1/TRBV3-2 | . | TGTGCCAGCAGCCCGACGGGACTCGACATCACAGATACGCAGTATTTT | CASSPTGLDITDTQYF
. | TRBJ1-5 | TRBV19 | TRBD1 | TGTGCCAGTAGGGTAGGACAGGGAATCGGCAATCAGCCCCAGCATTTT | CASRVGQGIGNQPQHF
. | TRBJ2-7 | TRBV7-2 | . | TGTGCCAGCAGCTTAGCGGTTAGCTCCTACGAGCAGTACTTC | CASSLAVSSYEQYF
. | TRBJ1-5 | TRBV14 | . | TGTGCCAGCAGCCAAGAAACCCACCTAGAGGGCAATCAGCCCCAGCATTTT | CASSQETHLEGNQPQHF
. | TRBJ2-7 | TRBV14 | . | TGTGCCAGCAGCCCTAAAGGACAAGGCTCCAGATACGAGCAGTACTTC | CASSPKGQGSRYEQYF
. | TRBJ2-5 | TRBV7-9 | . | TGTGCCAGCAGCTCATACAGGGTACAAGAGACCCAGTACTTC | CASSSYRVQETQYF
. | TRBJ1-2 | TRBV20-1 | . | TGCAGTGCTAGAATAGACTATGGCTACACCTTC | CSARIDYGYTF
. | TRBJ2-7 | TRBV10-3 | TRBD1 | TGTGCCATCAGTGAGGGACAGGGGGCCTCCTACGAGCAGTACTTC | CAISEGQGASYEQYF
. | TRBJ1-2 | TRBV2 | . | TGTGCCAGCAGTGAGCTACCCCAAGAGGGCTACACCTTC | CASSELPQEGYTF